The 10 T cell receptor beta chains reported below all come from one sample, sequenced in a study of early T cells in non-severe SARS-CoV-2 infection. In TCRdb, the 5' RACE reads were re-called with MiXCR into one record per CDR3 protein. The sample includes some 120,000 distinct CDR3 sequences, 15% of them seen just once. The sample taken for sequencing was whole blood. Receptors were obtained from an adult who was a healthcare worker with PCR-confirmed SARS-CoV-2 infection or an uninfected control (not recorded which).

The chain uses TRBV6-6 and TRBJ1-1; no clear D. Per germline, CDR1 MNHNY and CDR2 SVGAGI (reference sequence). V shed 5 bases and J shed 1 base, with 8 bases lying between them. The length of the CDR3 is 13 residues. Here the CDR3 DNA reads TGTGCCAGCAGTGCCCAGGCGAACACTGAAGCTTTCTTT. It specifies CASSAQANTEAFF.

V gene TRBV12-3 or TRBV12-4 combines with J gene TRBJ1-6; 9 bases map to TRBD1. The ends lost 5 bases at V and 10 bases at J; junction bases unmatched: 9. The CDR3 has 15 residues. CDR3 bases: TGTGCCAGCAGTCCGGGGGGACAGGGATGGTCACCCCTCCACTTT. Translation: CASSPGGQGWSPLHF.

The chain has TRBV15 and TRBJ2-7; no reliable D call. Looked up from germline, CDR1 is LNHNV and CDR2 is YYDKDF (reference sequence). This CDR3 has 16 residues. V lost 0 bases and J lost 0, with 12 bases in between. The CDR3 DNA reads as TGTGCCACCAGCAGAGATCGCGGTTGGAGCTCCTACGAGCAGTACTTC. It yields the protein CATSRDRGWSSYEQYF. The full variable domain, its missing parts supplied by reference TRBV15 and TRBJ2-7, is DAMVIQNPRYQVTQFGKPVTLSCSQTLNHNVMYWYQQKSSQAPKLLFHYYDKDFNNEADTPDNFQSRRPNTSFCFLDIRSPGLGDTAMYLCATSRDRGWSSYEQYFGPGTRLTVT.

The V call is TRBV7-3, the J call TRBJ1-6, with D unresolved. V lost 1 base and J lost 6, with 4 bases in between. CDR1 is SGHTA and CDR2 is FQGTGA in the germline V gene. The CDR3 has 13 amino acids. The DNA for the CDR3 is TGTGCCAGCAGCTTAATTCCTAATTCACCCCTCCACTTT. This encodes CASSLIPNSPLHF.

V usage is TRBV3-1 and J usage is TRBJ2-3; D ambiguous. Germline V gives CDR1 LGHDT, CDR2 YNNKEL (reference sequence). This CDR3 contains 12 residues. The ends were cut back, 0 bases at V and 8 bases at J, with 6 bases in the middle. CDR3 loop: CASSQDSSTQYF. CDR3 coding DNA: TGTGCCAGCAGCCAAGATAGCAGTACGCAGTATTTT.

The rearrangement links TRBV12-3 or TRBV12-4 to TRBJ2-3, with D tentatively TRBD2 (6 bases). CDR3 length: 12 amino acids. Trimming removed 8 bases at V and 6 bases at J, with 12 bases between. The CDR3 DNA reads TGTGCCAGCCGGGCAGGGAGGGATACGCAGTATTTT. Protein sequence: CASRAGRDTQYF.

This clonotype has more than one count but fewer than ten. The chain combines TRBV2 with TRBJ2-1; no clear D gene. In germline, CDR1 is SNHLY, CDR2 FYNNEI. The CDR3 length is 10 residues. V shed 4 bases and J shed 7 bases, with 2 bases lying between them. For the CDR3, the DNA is TGTGCCAGCAGTGTAAATGAGCAGTTCTTC. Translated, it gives CASSVNEQFF.

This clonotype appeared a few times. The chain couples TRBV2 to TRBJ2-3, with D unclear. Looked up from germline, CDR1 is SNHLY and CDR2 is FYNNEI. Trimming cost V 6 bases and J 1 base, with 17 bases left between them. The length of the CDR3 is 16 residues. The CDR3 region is CASSPRLASGTDTQYF. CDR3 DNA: TGTGCCAGCAGCCCCCGACTGGCCTCAGGCACAGATACGCAGTATTTT. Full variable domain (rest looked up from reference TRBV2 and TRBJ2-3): EPEVTQTPSHQVTQMGQEVILRCVPISNHLYFYWYRQILGQKVEFLVSFYNNEISEKSEIFDDQFSVERPDGSNFTLKIRSTKLEDSAMYFCASSPRLASGTDTQYFGPGTRLTVL.

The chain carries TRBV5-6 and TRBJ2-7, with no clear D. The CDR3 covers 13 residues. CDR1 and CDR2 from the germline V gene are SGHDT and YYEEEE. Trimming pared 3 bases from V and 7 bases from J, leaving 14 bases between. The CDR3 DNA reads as TGTGCCAGCAGCTACACAGAGTTTCGGGAGCAGTACTTC. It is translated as CASSYTEFREQYF.

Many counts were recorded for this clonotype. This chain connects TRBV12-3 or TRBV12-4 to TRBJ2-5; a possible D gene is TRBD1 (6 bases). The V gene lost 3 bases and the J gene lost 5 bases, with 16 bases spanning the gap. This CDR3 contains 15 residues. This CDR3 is CASSFGTPLGETQYF. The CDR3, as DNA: TGTGCCAGCAGTTTCGGGACACCCCTGGGGGAGACCCAGTACTTC.